A single sample gave rise to the 31 T cell receptor beta chains below, sequenced in a study of blood T cell repertoires in COVID-19. The table came from immunoSEQ multiplex PCR; TCRdb's copy has only in-frame clones and leaves some out. The data contain around 250,000 clones, around nine tenths of them singletons. Material for sequencing was PBMCs or T cells enriched from blood (not recorded which). The origin of the receptors is a woman aged 45-59 years who had recovered from COVID-19.

The chain combines TRBV9 with TRBJ2-1; 9 bases match TRBD2. The CDR3 contains 15 residues. Trimming cost V 3 bases and J 1 base; bases outside gene matches: 2. Germline values: CDR1 SGDLS, CDR2 YYNGEE. The CDR3 nucleotides are TGTGCCAGCAGCGCAGCGGGAGGTTCCTACAATGAGCAGTTCTTC. Translating gives CASSAAGGSYNEQFF.

The chain joins TRBV5-4 to TRBJ2-7; TRBD2 matches at 13 bases. Trimming took 0 bases from V and 3 from J; bases not matched to a gene: 0. CDR3 size: 15 residues. The germline V gene encodes CDR1 SGHNT and CDR2 YYREEE (reference sequence). CDR3 residues: CASSLGTSGSYEQYF. In DNA, the CDR3 is TGTGCCAGCAGCTTGGGGACTAGCGGGAGCTACGAGCAGTACTTC.

This chain uses TRBV19 with TRBJ2-2; possibly TRBD1 for D (6 bases). Germline V gene data show CDR1 as LNHDA and CDR2 as SQIVND (reference sequence). V shed 6 bases and J shed 1 base, with 9 bases lying between them. The CDR3 runs 14 residues. DNA of the CDR3: TGTGCCAGTAGGTCACAGGGGAACACCGGGGAGCTGTTTTTT. Amino acids: CASRSQGNTGELFF.

This clone occurred once. The chain uses TRBV2 and TRBJ1-5; the match to TRBD1 covers 7 bases. CDR1 SNHLY and CDR2 FYNNEI come from the germline V gene. This CDR3 is built from 15 residues. The V and J ends lost 6 bases and 0 bases, in that order; junction bases with no gene match: 5. Written as DNA, the CDR3 is TGTGCCAGCAGCGGACAGGCCTTTAGCAATCAGCCCCAGCATTTT. It is translated as CASSGQAFSNQPQHF.

The CDR3 DNA reads TGTGCCAGCAGCTCGCCCCTTGGACTAGCGGGAAAGGACGAGCAGTACTTC. Translated: CASSSPLGLAGKDEQYF. V usage is TRBV7-8 and J usage is TRBJ2-7; 12 nucleotides match TRBD2. The V gene's germline CDR1 is SGHVS and CDR2 FQNEAQ. The V gene end was trimmed by 4 bases and the J gene end by 5 bases; junction bases not matched to a gene: 12. The length of the CDR3 is 17 residues.

On this clone itself: One end of the junction fails to match germline, which may point to a read error. V is TRBV7-9 and J is TRBJ2-7, with D possibly TRBD1 on 5 matching bases. The CDR3 length is 13 residues. Germline-derived CDR1 and CDR2 are SEHNR and FQNEAQ (reference sequence). The CDR3 coding sequence is TGTGCCAGCAGCCTATCGACAGTAGATATCTACTTCTTC. Its protein product is CASSLSTVDIYFF.

V gene TRBV7-8 combines with J gene TRBJ1-6, with a possible D match to TRBD1 (5 bases). Germline CDR1 is SGHVS and CDR2 is FQNEAQ. The CDR3 totals 14 residues. Trimming cost V 3 bases and J 9 bases, with 12 bases left between them. The CDR3 bases are TGTGCCAGCAGCTTGCAGGGTTCGGGTTCACCCCTCCACTTT. It translates to CASSLQGSGSPLHF.

The genes are TRBV19 and TRBJ1-2, with D possibly matching TRBD1 (6 bases). Trimming pared 5 bases from V and 2 bases from J, leaving 15 bases between. Germline CDR1 is LNHDA and CDR2 is SQIVND (reference sequence). CDR3 length equals 15 residues. CDR3 DNA: TGTGCCAGTAGTGTGTACAGGGCGCACAACTATGGCTACACCTTC. Its protein product is CASSVYRAHNYGYTF.

The chain carries TRBV7-2 and TRBJ2-1, with TRBD2 identical over 10 bases. CDR1 and CDR2 from the germline V gene are SGHTA and FQGNSA. The CDR3 consists of 17 residues. V shed 1 base, J shed 12 bases, and the junction held 15 bases outside the gene matches. The CDR3 DNA reads as TGTGCCAGCAGCTTAGGTCGGACTAGCGGCATTACAATGAGGCAGTTCTTC. It is translated as CASSLGRTSGITMRQFF.

This rearrangement joins TRBV6-5 to TRBJ1-4, with D tentatively TRBD1 (6 bases). V was trimmed by 7 bases and J by 14 bases, leaving 20 bases between them. The length of the CDR3 is 13 residues. The germline gives CDR1 MNHEY, CDR2 SVGAGI. CDR3 region: CASTRGGGARLFF. The CDR3 region has the DNA TGTGCCAGCACCAGGGGCGGGGGGGCTCGGCTGTTTTTT.

J is TRBJ2-5 and V is TRBV18; 8 bases line up with TRBD2. Germline V gene lookup returns CDR1 KGHSH and CDR2 LQKENI. V was clipped by 4 bases and J by 3 bases; unmatched bases: 10. This CDR3 has 16 residues. The CDR3 DNA reads TGTGCCAGCTCACTCAGGCAAACTAGCGGTAAAGAGACCCAGTACTTC. Translated: CASSLRQTSGKETQYF.

This chain links TRBV6-1 with TRBJ2-2; TRBD1 matches 10 bases. The germline V gene has CDR1 MNHNS and CDR2 SASEGT. The CDR3 contains 15 residues. Unmatched junction bases numbered 4, after V lost 3 bases and J lost 6 bases. DNA of the CDR3: TGTGCCAGCAGTGACATGACAGGGGGCTCCGGGGAGCTGTTTTTT. Its protein product is CASSDMTGGSGELFF.

The chain links TRBV5-4 to TRBJ2-5; D not resolved. The V gene's germline CDR1 is SGHNT and CDR2 YYREEE (reference sequence). The ends were cut back, 4 bases at V and 2 bases at J, with 6 bases in the middle. This CDR3 has 12 amino acids. The CDR3 coding sequence is TGTGCCAGCAGCGTATCTCAAGAGACCCAGTACTTC. Protein product: CASSVSQETQYF.

This clone has just a few counts. The J gene is TRBJ1-2, the V gene TRBV18; the D is unclear. The ends were cut back, 5 bases at V and 3 bases at J, with 16 bases in the middle. This CDR3 has 15 amino acids. Germline CDR1 and CDR2: KGHSH and LQKENI. The CDR3 is CASSSSQESYYGYTF. The CDR3 nucleotides are TGTGCCAGCTCAAGTTCGCAGGAATCTTACTATGGCTACACCTTC.

This clone was recorded once. The gene calls are TRBV2 and TRBJ2-5, with unresolved D. Germline lookup yields CDR1 SNHLY and CDR2 FYNNEI. This CDR3 is 13 amino acids long. V was trimmed by 7 bases and J by 2 bases, leaving 11 bases between them. CDR3 region: CASKNWAQETQYF. The CDR3 DNA reads TGTGCCAGCAAAAATTGGGCACAAGAGACCCAGTACTTC.

This clone has more than one count but fewer than ten. The chain links TRBV27 to TRBJ1-2; the D gene is possibly TRBD1 (6 bases). The CDR3 length is 13 residues. The V end lost 4 bases, the J end lost 5 bases, and 11 bases lay between the germline ends. The V gene's germline CDR1 is MNHEY and CDR2 SMNVEV (reference sequence). In DNA, the CDR3 is TGTGCCAGCAGTTCTGACAGGAGGTATGGCTACACCTTC. This sequence encodes CASSSDRRYGYTF.

V gene TRBV5-1 combines with J gene TRBJ2-3; D is perhaps TRBD1 (6 bases). Germline V gene data show CDR1 as SGHRS and CDR2 as YFSETQ. V lost 2 bases and J 0 bases, leaving 16 bases between the germline ends. The CDR3 length is 17 residues. The CDR3 nucleotides read TGCGCCAGCAGCTTAATTGGGGGCCCAACAAGCACAGATACGCAGTATTTT. It encodes CASSLIGGPTSTDTQYF.

The DNA of the CDR3 is TGTGCCATCAGTGGGGACCAGGGGGCACGGGGAGGCTACACCTTC. It is translated as CAISGDQGARGGYTF. V gene TRBV10-3 combines with J gene TRBJ1-2, with 8 bases fitting TRBD1. V lost 4 bases, J lost 8 bases, and 12 bases stayed unmatched. The length of the CDR3 is 15 residues. CDR1 is ENHRY, CDR2 SYGVKD, per germline.

The J gene is TRBJ2-5, the V gene TRBV28; TRBD2 might be the D (5 bases). Germline V gene data show CDR1 as MDHEN and CDR2 as SYDVKM. The CDR3 has 14 residues. V lost 5 bases to trimming and J lost 3 bases, with 13 bases between them. As DNA, the CDR3 is TGTGCCAGCAGTAACGGGAATCAGGAAGAGACCCAGTACTTC. Amino acids: CASSNGNQEETQYF. The variable domain in full, with the rest retrieved from reference TRBV28 and TRBJ2-5, is DVKVTQSSRYLVKRTGEKVFLECVQDMDHENMFWYRQDPGLGLRLIYFSYDVKMKEKGDIPEGYSVSREKKERFSLILESASTNQTSMYLCASSNGNQEETQYFGPGTRLLVL.

V usage is TRBV12-3 or TRBV12-4 and J usage is TRBJ1-1; D is unclear. The V end lost 5 bases, the J end lost 5 bases, and 12 bases lay between the germline ends. The CDR3 consists of 13 residues. CDR3 DNA sequence: TGTGCCAGCAGTATCAGGTCCAATACTGAAGCTTTCTTT. This translates into CASSIRSNTEAFF.

CDR3 sequence (DNA): TGTGCCAGCAGCTTAGCCGGGGGGCCGGGGACCGGGGAGCTGTTTTTT. It specifies CASSLAGGPGTGELFF. The genes are TRBV7-8 and TRBJ2-2; the D gene is possibly TRBD2 (7 bases). Germline CDR1 is SGHVS and CDR2 is FQNEAQ. The CDR3 is made up of 16 amino acids. Trimming pared 0 bases from V and 5 bases from J, leaving 13 bases between.

This chain links TRBV2 with TRBJ2-2; possible D gene TRBD1, 6 bases. Looked up from germline, CDR1 is SNHLY and CDR2 is FYNNEI. Trimming pared 8 bases from V and 6 bases from J, leaving 16 bases between. This CDR3 is 14 amino acids long. The CDR3 sequence is CASRPQAGAGELFF. As DNA, the CDR3 is TGTGCCAGCCGCCCGCAGGCAGGGGCCGGGGAGCTGTTTTTT.

The J gene is TRBJ1-1, the V gene TRBV30, with D possibly matching TRBD1 (5 bases). V was pared by 2 bases and J by 0 bases, with 7 bases between. The CDR3 is 13 amino acids. The germline gives CDR1 GTSNPN, CDR2 SVGIG (reference sequence). The CDR3 nucleotides read TGTGCCTGGAGTCCAGGGCTGAACACTGAAGCTTTCTTT. Its protein is CAWSPGLNTEAFF.

In this sample, this clone turned up a few times. The chain is built from TRBV7-9 and TRBJ2-1; D not certain. The CDR3 is made up of 17 amino acids. CDR1 SEHNR and CDR2 FQNEAQ come from the germline V gene (reference sequence). V lost 1 base and J 0 bases, leaving 13 bases between the germline ends. The CDR3 loop reads CASSLVTYYDSYNEQFF. CDR3 in DNA: TGTGCCAGCAGCTTAGTAACCTACTATGACTCCTACAATGAGCAGTTCTTC.

This sequence joins TRBV6-5 and TRBJ2-5; D unclear. The CDR3 is 15 amino acids. Germline CDR1 reads MNHEY; CDR2 reads SVGAGI. Trimming shortened V by 0 bases and J by 2 bases, and 10 bases separated the two germline ends. CDR3 region: CASSYSKARQETQYF. In nucleotides, the CDR3 is TGTGCCAGCAGTTACTCGAAGGCTAGACAAGAGACCCAGTACTTC.

The chain employs TRBV5-5 and TRBJ2-1, with D hard to call. This CDR3 contains 15 residues. Germline V gives CDR1 SGHKS, CDR2 YYEKEE (reference sequence). The V end was cut by 0 bases, the J end by 1 base, with 8 bases between. The CDR3, as DNA: TGTGCCAGCAGCTTGGCCCCAGAATCCTACAATGAGCAGTTCTTC. It codes for CASSLAPESYNEQFF.

The CDR3 DNA sequence: TGTGCCAGCAGTTGGACAGGGATTCGAAATCAGCCCCAGCATTTT. It yields the protein CASSWTGIRNQPQHF. This chain connects TRBV27 to TRBJ1-5; 8 nucleotides align to TRBD1. Germline CDR1 is MNHEY and CDR2 is SMNVEV (reference sequence). The CDR3 covers 15 residues. After removal of 4 bases from V and 4 bases from J, the junction contained 6 bases not matched to a gene.

The chain is built from TRBV4-1 and TRBJ2-5; 14 bases fit TRBD2. This CDR3 has 17 amino acids. The V segment lost 4 bases and the J segment 3 bases; nucleotides outside the gene matches: 7. Germline values: CDR1 MGHRA, CDR2 YSYEKL. The CDR3, as DNA: TGCGCCAGCAGCCCCCCGGGACTAGCGGGAGACAAAGAGACCCAGTACTTC. It yields the protein CASSPPGLAGDKETQYF.

The rearrangement joins TRBV6-4 to TRBJ2-2, with D tentatively TRBD1 (6 bases). The germline V gene has CDR1 MRHNA and CDR2 SNTAGT. Trimming stripped 1 base from V and 5 bases from J, with 17 bases between. The CDR3 extends over 17 amino acids. The CDR3 reads CASSDFIPGHLTGELFF. For the CDR3, the DNA is TGTGCCAGCAGTGACTTTATACCGGGACATCTTACCGGGGAGCTGTTTTTT.

This clone was counted once. The V gene is TRBV6-2 or TRBV6-3, the J gene TRBJ2-2; 9 nucleotides align to TRBD2. Germline V CDR1 and CDR2: MNHEY, SVGEGT. The J segment lost 5 bases and the V segment lost 0 bases, leaving 10 bases of the junction unmatched. This CDR3 is built from 18 residues. The CDR3 nucleotides read TGTGCCAGCAGTTACTCGGACCGTGGGACTAGCAGAACCGGGGAGCTGTTTTTT. Amino acids: CASSYSDRGTSRTGELFF.

The chain couples TRBV10-1 to TRBJ2-4, with 8 bases lining up with TRBD2. The CDR3 is made up of 15 amino acids. Germline V CDR1 and CDR2: WNHNN, SYGVQD (reference sequence). Trimming cost V 5 bases and J 0 bases; bases outside gene matches: 3. CDR3 sequence reads: CASSLAGLAKNIQYF. In nucleotides, the CDR3 is TGCGCCAGCAGTTTAGCGGGGCTAGCCAAAAACATTCAGTACTTC.